The rows below give T cell receptor beta chains drawn from one sample of a study of blood T cell repertoires in COVID-19. Profiled with immunoSEQ multiplex PCR; TCRdb holds only in-frame clones, not every one. The table includes some 140,000 clones, more than 75% detected once. The specimen sequenced was peripheral blood. Every receptor here comes from a man at least 80 years old with acute or convalescent COVID-19. Both conserved end residues are part of each CDR3. A D gene is named only where the DNA matches it firmly. Not every row has a clone size; where given, it reads once, few, many or a size class.

NA TRBJ1-6 TRBV27 NA CASSPTGRGRASPLHF TGTGCCAGCAGTCCAACGGGGAGGGGACGAGCCTCACCCCTCCACTTT
NA TRBJ1-2 TRBV3-1/TRBV3-2 NA CASSHLSDYGYTF TGTGCCAGCAGCCATTTATCCGACTATGGCTACACCTTC
NA TRBJ1-1 TRBV18 TRBD1 CASTPQGASTEAFF TGTGCCAGCACCCCACAGGGGGCGAGCACTGAAGCTTTCTTT
NA TRBJ2-3 TRBV5-1 TRBD1 CASSYRGEWTDTQYF TGCGCCAGCAGTTACAGGGGAGAGTGGACAGATACGCAGTATTTT
NA TRBJ1-2 TRBV24-1 NA CATGKRLYGYTF TGTGCCACAGGTAAGCGGCTCTATGGCTACACCTTC
few TRBJ1-5 TRBV6-1 TRBD1 CASSEAFGQGGNQPQHF TGTGCCAGCAGTGAAGCGTTCGGACAGGGTGGCAATCAGCCCCAGCATTTT
few TRBJ2-7 TRBV3-1/TRBV3-2 NA CASSQGPGRTF TGTGCCAGCAGCCAAGGCCCGGGTCGTACCTTC
NA TRBJ1-6 TRBV5-1 NA CASSLDGGDPNSPLHF TGCGCCAGCAGCTTGGACGGGGGTGATCCAAATTCACCCCTCCACTTT
few TRBJ2-1 TRBV18 NA CASSSGAGVYNEQFF TGTGCCAGCTCGTCAGGGGCGGGGGTCTACAATGAGCAGTTCTTC
NA TRBJ2-2 TRBV6-6 TRBD2 CAGCWERGVGELFF TGTGCCGGCTGCTGGGAGCGGGGAGTCGGGGAGCTGTTTTTT
few TRBJ1-1 TRBV14 NA CASSRTLRTEAFF TGTGCCAGCAGTAGGACATTGAGGACTGAAGCTTTCTTT
NA TRBJ2-5 TRBV10-3 NA CAISGSEETQYF TGTGCCATCTCTGGCTCAGAAGAGACCCAGTACTTC
NA TRBJ2-2 TRBV2 TRBD1 CASRVTGGWTGELFF TGTGCCAGCAGGGTAACAGGGGGCTGGACCGGGGAGCTGTTTTTT
NA TRBJ1-6 TRBV7-2 NA CASSIGTVNSPLHF TGTGCCAGCAGTATTGGGACTGTCAATTCACCCCTCCACTTT
NA TRBJ1-1 TRBV3-1/TRBV3-2 NA CASSQVPGHPNTEAFF TGTGCCAGCAGCCAAGTGCCCGGACACCCGAACACTGAAGCTTTCTTT
NA TRBJ1-5 TRBV9 NA CASSPGTRNQPQHF TGTGCCAGCAGCCCGGGGACACGCAATCAGCCCCAGCATTTT
NA TRBJ1-5 TRBV7-2 NA CASSLRGSNQPQHF TGTGCCAGCAGCTTAAGGGGCTCCAATCAGCCCCAGCATTTT
NA TRBJ1-6 TRBV6-5 NA CASSYSIGVEAPLHF TGTGCCAGCAGTTACTCGATTGGGGTGGAGGCACCCCTCCACTTT
NA TRBJ2-2 TRBV30 NA CAWTPGLGATGELFF TGTGCCTGGACCCCGGGACTTGGGGCCACCGGGGAGCTGTTTTTT
NA TRBJ1-6 TRBV6-6 TRBD1 CASSFRQGPNSPLHF TGTGCCAGCAGCTTCCGACAGGGCCCTAATTCACCCCTCCACTTT
NA TRBJ2-7 TRBV4-3 NA CASSQDDRQNFYEQYF TGCGCCAGCAGCCAAGACGACAGACAGAATTTCTACGAGCAGTACTTC
NA TRBJ2-3 TRBV11-2 TRBD1 CASSPWTGITDTQYF TGTGCCAGCAGCCCCTGGACAGGGATCACAGATACGCAGTATTTT
NA TRBJ1-1 TRBV12-3/TRBV12-4 NA CASSRGQEAFF TGTGCCAGCAGTCGTGGACAGGAAGCTTTCTTT
NA TRBJ2-5 TRBV7-9 TRBD2 CASSLLAGGQETQYF TGTGCCAGCAGCTTACTAGCGGGGGGGCAAGAGACCCAGTACTTC
NA TRBJ1-1 TRBV11-2 NA CASSRGGDLAEAFF TGTGCCAGCAGCCGGGGGGGGGACTTGGCTGAAGCTTTCTTT
NA TRBJ1-2 TRBV4-1 TRBD1 CASSQGAGQGARGYTF TGCGCCAGCAGCCAAGGTGCGGGACAGGGGGCTCGTGGCTACACCTTC
once TRBJ2-3 TRBV2 NA CASSYSTDTQYF TGTGCCAGCAGTTATAGCACAGATACGCAGTATTTT
NA TRBJ1-5 TRBV19 NA CASSWQSNQPQHF TGTGCCAGTAGCTGGCAGAGCAATCAGCCCCAGCATTTT
NA TRBJ1-2 TRBV28 NA CASSFKVAGNGYTF TGTGCCAGCAGTTTTAAGGTTGCAGGGAATGGCTACACCTTC
NA TRBJ2-3 TRBV7-3 TRBD2 CASSRTSGADTQYF TGTGCCAGCAGCAGGACTAGCGGGGCAGATACGCAGTATTTT
NA TRBJ1-2 TRBV6-2/TRBV6-3 TRBD1 CASSTRQGAYDNYGYTF TGTGCCAGCAGTACCCGACAGGGGGCTTACGATAACTATGGCTACACCTTC
few TRBJ1-1 TRBV10-1 NA CASSAYYFGGLNTEAFF TGCGCCAGCAGCGCCTATTACTTCGGGGGGCTCAACACTGAAGCTTTCTTT
NA TRBJ1-5 TRBV20-1 NA CSARSDQPQHF TGCAGTGCTAGAAGCGATCAGCCCCAGCATTTT
NA TRBJ1-1 TRBV2 NA CASRGPQTGTNTEAFF TGTGCCAGCAGGGGTCCCCAGACAGGAACGAACACTGAAGCTTTCTTT
NA TRBJ2-2 TRBV7-2 NA CASSLERLDYTGELFF TGTGCCAGCAGCTTAGAGAGACTAGATTACACCGGGGAGCTGTTTTTT
NA TRBJ1-4 TRBV28 NA CASGGTNEKLFF TGTGCCAGCGGAGGTACTAATGAAAAACTGTTTTTT
few TRBJ2-1 TRBV9 TRBD2 CASSVRSGGYNEQFF TGTGCCAGCAGCGTAAGGAGCGGGGGGTACAATGAGCAGTTCTTC
NA TRBJ2-6 TRBV7-2 TRBD1 CASSSRHRGGANVLTF TGTGCCAGCAGCTCGCGCCACAGGGGTGGGGCCAACGTCCTGACTTTC
NA TRBJ1-4 TRBV24-1 TRBD1 CATSDPGQAGEILFF TGTGCCACCAGTGATCCCGGACAGGCTGGAGAAATCTTGTTTTTT
NA TRBJ2-3 TRBV19 TRBD2 CASSAQVGSGADTQYF TGTGCCAGTAGTGCCCAGGTCGGGAGCGGGGCAGATACGCAGTATTTT
once TRBJ2-7 TRBV10-3 TRBD1 CATRGQDSYEQYF TGTGCCACCCGAGGACAGGACTCCTACGAGCAGTACTTC
NA TRBJ2-2 TRBV2 NA CASSPQGPLNTGELFF TGTGCCAGCAGTCCACAGGGTCCCCTAAACACCGGGGAGCTGTTTTTT
NA TRBJ2-2 TRBV28 TRBD2 CASGGGGLSRTGELFF TGTGCCAGCGGCGGGGGAGGACTAAGCCGCACCGGGGAGCTGTTTTTT
NA TRBJ1-4 TRBV11-2 TRBD1 CASSLDRGQEKLFF TGTGCCAGCAGCTTAGATCGGGGACAGGAAAAACTGTTTTTT
NA TRBJ1-1 TRBV28 TRBD1 CASEGNYRGETEAFF TGTGCCAGCGAGGGAAACTACAGGGGCGAAACTGAAGCTTTCTTT
NA TRBJ1-1 TRBV7-9 TRBD1 CASGGTGGSLGTEAFF TGTGCCAGCGGGGGGACAGGGGGTAGCTTGGGCACTGAAGCTTTCTTT
NA TRBJ1-6 TRBV2 NA CASTRASKSSPLHF TGTGCCAGCACAAGAGCCTCAAAGAGTTCACCCCTCCACTTT
NA TRBJ1-1 TRBV9 NA CASSGHQNTEAFF TGTGCCAGCAGCGGACACCAGAACACTGAAGCTTTCTTT
NA TRBJ2-7 TRBV15 NA CATSPVTTSYEQYF TGTGCCACCAGCCCCGTGACTACCTCCTACGAGCAGTACTTC
NA TRBJ2-2 TRBV19 NA CASKGRRDTGELFF TGTGCCAGTAAGGGTCGCAGGGACACCGGGGAGCTGTTTTTT
few TRBJ2-7 TRBV5-1 TRBD1 CASSDGQGASYEQYF TGCGCCAGCAGCGATGGACAGGGGGCGTCCTACGAGCAGTACTTC
NA TRBJ1-4 TRBV11-2 NA CASAPGPGEKLFF TGTGCCAGCGCCCCCGGTCCCGGTGAAAAACTGTTTTTT
NA TRBJ1-5 TRBV7-2 TRBD1 CASSTGVSQPQHF TGTGCCAGCAGTACAGGGGTCAGTCAGCCCCAGCATTTT